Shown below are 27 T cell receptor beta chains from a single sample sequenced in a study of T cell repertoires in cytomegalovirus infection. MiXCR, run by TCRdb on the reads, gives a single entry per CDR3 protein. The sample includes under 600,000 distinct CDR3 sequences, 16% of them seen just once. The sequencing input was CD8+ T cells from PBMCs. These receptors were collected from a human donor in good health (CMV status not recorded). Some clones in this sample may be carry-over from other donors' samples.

Here the CDR3 reads CASSSGLQPNEQFF. As DNA, the CDR3 is TGTGCCAGCAGTTCGGGACTCCAGCCAAATGAGCAGTTCTTC. The chain carries TRBV6-5 and TRBJ2-1; D possibly corresponds to TRBD2 (6 bases). V shed 4 bases and J shed 7 bases, with 14 bases lying between them. This CDR3 is 14 amino acids long. The V gene's germline CDR1 is MNHEY and CDR2 SVGAGI.

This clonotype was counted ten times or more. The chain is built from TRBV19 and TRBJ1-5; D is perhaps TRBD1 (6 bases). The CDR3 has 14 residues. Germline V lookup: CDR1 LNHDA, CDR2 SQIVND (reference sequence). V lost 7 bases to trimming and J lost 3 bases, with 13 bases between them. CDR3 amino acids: CASNRGGSNQPQHF. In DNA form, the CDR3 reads TGTGCCAGTAATAGAGGGGGGTCCAATCAGCCCCAGCATTTT.

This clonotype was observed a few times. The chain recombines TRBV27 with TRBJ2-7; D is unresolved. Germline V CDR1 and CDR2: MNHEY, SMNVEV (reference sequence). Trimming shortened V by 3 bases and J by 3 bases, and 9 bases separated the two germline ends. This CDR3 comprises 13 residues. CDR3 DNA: TGTGCCAGCAGTTTCTCTGCGAACTACGAGCAGTACTTC. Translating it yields CASSFSANYEQYF.

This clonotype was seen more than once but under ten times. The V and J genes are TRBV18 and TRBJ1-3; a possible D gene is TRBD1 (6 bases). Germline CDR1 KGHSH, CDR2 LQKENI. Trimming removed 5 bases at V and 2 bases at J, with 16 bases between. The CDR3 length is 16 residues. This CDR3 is CASSTLQGFTGNTIYF. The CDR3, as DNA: TGTGCCAGCTCAACCTTACAGGGATTCACTGGAAACACCATATATTTT.

This chain's CDR3 is CASSHMTRGNEQFF. The CDR3 bases are TGCGCCAGCAGCCACATGACTCGAGGGAATGAGCAGTTCTTC. The rearrangement joins TRBV4-1 to TRBJ2-1; possibly TRBD2 for D (5 bases). Per germline, CDR1 MGHRA and CDR2 YSYEKL. The V end lost 3 bases, the J end lost 7 bases, and 13 bases lay between the germline ends. CDR3 length equals 14 residues.

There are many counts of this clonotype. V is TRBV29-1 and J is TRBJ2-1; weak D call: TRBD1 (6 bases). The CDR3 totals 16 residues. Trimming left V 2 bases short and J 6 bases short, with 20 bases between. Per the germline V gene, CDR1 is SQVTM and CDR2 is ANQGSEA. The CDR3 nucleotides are TGCAGCGTTGAATCGCCAACAGGGTCGGAGTTCAATGAGCAGTTCTTC. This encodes CSVESPTGSEFNEQFF.

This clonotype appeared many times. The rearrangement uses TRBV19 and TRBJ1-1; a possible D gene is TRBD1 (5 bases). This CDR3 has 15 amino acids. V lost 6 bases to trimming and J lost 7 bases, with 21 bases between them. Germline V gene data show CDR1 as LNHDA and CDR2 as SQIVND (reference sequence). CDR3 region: CASSEWGGDLNEAFF. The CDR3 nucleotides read TGTGCCAGTAGCGAATGGGGTGGGGACCTAAATGAAGCTTTCTTT.

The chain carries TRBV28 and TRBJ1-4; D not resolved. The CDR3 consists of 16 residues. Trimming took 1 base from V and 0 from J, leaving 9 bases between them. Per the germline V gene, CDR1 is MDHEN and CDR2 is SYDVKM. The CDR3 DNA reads TGTGCCAGCAGTTTATCAGACTCTGCAACTAATGAAAAACTGTTTTTT. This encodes CASSLSDSATNEKLFF.

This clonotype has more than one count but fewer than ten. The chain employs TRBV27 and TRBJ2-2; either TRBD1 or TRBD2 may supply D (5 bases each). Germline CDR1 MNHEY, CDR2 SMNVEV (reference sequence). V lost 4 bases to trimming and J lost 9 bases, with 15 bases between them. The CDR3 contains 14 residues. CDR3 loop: CASSSGTEPRELFF. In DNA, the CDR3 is TGTGCCAGCAGTTCCGGGACGGAACCACGGGAGCTGTTTTTT.

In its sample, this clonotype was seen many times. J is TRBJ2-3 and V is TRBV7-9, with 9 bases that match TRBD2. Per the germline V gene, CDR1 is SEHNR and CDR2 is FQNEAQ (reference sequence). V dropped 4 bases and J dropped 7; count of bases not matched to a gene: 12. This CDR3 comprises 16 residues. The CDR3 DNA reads TGTGCCAGCAGCTCCCCTCCGCGGGGGGGCACGAATACGCAGTATTTT. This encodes CASSSPPRGGTNTQYF.

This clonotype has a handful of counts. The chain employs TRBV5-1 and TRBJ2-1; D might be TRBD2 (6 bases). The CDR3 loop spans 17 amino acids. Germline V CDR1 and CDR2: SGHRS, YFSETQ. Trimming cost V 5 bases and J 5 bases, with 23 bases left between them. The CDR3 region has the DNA TGCGCCAGCAGGTTTAAAGAGCAGCGGGCTCGCAACAATGAGCAGTTCTTC. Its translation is CASRFKEQRARNNEQFF.

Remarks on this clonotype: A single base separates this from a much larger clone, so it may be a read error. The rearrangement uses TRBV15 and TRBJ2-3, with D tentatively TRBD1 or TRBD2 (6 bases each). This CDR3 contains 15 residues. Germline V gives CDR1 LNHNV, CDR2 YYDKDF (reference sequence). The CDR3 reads CATSRGSGGTDTRYF. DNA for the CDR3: TGTGCCACCAGCAGGGGCTCCGGGGGCACAGATACGCGGTATTTT. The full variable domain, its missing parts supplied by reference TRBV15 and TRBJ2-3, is DAMVIQNPRYQVTQFGKPVTLSCSQTLNHNVMYWYQQKSSQAPKLLFHYYDKDFNNEADTPDNFQSRRPNTSFCFLDIRSPGLGDTAMYLCATSRGSGGTDTRYFGPGTRLTVL.

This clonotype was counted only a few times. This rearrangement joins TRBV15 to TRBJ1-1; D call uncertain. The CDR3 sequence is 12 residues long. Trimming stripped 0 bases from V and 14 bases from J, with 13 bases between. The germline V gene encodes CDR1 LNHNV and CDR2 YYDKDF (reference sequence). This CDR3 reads CATSRDRSPLFF. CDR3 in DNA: TGTGCCACCAGCAGAGATCGGTCCCCACTCTTCTTT.

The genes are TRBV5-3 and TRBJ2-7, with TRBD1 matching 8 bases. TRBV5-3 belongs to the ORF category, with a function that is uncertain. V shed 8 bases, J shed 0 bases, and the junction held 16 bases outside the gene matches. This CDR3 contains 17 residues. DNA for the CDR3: TGTGCCAGCAGCACGACCGGACAGGGAACCCTCTCCTACGAGCAGTACTTC. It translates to CASSTTGQGTLSYEQYF.

CDR3 in amino acids: CASSGPLWSDYNEQFF. CDR3 coding DNA: TGTGCCAGCAGTGGCCCCCTATGGAGTGACTACAATGAGCAGTTCTTC. The rearrangement links TRBV6-1 to TRBJ2-1; no reliable D call. The CDR3 has 16 amino acids. The V end lost 4 bases, the J end lost 3 bases, and 16 bases lay between the germline ends. The germline CDR1 and CDR2 sequences are MNHNS and SASEGT.

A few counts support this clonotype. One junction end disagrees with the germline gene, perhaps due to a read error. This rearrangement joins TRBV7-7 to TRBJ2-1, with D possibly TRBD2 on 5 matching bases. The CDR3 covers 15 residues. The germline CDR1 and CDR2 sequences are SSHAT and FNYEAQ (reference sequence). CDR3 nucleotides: TGTGCTAGCAGCTTAGGGAGAGGCGACCACAATGAGCAGTTCTTC. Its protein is CASSLGRGDHNEQFF.

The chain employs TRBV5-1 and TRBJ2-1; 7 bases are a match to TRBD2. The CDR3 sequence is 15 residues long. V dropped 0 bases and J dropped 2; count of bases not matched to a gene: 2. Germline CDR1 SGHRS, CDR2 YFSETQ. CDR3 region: CASSLGRGAYNEQFF. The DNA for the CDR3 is TGCGCCAGCAGCTTGGGCCGGGGGGCCTACAATGAGCAGTTCTTC.

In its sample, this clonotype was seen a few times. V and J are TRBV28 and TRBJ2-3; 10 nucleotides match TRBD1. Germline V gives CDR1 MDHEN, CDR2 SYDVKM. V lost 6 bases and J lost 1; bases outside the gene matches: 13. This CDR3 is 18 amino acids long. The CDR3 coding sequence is TGTGCCAGCAGCCCTGGGACAGGGGAGGCCTTGGGCACAGATACGCAGTATTTT. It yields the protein CASSPGTGEALGTDTQYF.

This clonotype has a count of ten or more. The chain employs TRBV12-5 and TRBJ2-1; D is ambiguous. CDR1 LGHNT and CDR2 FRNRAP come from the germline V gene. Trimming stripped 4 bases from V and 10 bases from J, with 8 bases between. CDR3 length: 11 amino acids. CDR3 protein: CASGSVREQFF. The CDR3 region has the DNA TGTGCTAGTGGTTCCGTGCGGGAGCAGTTCTTC.

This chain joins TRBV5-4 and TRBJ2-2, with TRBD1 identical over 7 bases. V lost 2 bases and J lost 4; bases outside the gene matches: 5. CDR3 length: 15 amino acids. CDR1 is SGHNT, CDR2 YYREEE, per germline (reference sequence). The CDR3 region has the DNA TGTGCCAGCAGCTTCGACAGGGCGAGCACCGGGGAGCTGTTTTTT. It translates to CASSFDRASTGELFF.

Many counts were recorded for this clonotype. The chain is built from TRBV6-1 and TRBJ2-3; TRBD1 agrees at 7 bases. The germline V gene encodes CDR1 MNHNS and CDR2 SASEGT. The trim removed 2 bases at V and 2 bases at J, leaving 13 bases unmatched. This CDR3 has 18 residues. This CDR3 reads CASSERSTGTAYTDTQYF. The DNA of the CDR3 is TGTGCCAGCAGTGAACGGTCAACCGGGACAGCGTACACAGATACGCAGTATTTT.

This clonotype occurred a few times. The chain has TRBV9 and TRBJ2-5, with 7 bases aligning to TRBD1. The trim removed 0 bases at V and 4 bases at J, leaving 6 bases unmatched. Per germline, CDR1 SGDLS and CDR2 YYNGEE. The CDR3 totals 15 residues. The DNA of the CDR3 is TGTGCCAGCAGCGTAGAGGGGGCCGGGGTAGAGACCCAGTACTTC. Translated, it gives CASSVEGAGVETQYF.

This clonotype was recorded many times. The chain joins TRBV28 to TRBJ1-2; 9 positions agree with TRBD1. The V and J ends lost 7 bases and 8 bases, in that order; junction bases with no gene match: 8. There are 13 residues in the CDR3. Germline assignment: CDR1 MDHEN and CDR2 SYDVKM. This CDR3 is CASTMGQGYGYTF. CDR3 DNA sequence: TGTGCCAGCACTATGGGACAGGGATACGGCTACACCTTC.

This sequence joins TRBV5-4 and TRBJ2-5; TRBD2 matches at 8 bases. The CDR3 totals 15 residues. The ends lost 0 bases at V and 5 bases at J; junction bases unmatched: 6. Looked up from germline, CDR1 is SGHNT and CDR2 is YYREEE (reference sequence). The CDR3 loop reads CASSLAGGPEETQYF. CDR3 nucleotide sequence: TGTGCCAGCAGCTTGGCGGGGGGGCCCGAGGAGACCCAGTACTTC.

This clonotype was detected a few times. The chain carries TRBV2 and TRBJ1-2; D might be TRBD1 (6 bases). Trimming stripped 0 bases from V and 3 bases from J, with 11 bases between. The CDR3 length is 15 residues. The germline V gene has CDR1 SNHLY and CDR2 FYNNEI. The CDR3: CASSEATGLDYGYTF. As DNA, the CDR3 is TGTGCCAGCAGTGAAGCGACAGGTTTAGACTATGGCTACACCTTC.

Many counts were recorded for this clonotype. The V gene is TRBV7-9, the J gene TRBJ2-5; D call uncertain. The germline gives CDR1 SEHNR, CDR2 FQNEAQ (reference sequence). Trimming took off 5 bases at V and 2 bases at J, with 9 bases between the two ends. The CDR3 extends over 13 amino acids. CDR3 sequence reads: CASSPVRQETQYF. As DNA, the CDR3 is TGTGCCAGCAGCCCCGTAAGGCAAGAGACCCAGTACTTC.

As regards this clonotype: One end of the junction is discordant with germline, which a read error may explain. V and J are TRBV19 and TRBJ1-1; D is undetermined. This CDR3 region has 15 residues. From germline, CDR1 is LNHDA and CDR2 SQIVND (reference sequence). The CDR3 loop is CASSWEGRMNTEALF. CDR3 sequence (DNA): TGTGCCAGTAGTTGGGAAGGAAGGATGAACACTGAAGCTTTATTT.